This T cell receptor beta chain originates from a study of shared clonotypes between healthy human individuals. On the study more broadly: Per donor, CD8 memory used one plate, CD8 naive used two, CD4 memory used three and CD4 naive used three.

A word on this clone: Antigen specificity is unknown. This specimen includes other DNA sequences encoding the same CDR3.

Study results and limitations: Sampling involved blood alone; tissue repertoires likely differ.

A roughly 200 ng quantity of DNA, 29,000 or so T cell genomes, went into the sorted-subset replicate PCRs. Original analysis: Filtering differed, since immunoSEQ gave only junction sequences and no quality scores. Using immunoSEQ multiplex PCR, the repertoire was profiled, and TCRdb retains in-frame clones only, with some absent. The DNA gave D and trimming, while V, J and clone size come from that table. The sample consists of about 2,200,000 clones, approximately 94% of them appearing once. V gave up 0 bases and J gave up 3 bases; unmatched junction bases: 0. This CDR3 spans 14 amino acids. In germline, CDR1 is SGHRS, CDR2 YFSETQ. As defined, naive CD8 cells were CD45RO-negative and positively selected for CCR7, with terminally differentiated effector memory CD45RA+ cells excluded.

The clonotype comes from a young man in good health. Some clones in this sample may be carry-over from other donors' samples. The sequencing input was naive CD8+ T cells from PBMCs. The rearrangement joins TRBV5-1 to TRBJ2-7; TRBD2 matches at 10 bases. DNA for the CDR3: TGCGCCAGCAGCTTGGCTAGCGGGAGCTACGAGCAGTACTTC. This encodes CASSLASGSYEQYF.